What follows are 18 T cell receptor beta chains derived from one specimen sequenced in a study of OX40 agonist ivuxolimab in advanced cancers. Library method: the immunoSEQ multiplex PCR assay. TCRdb holds this immuneACCESS table with in-frame rearrangements only. Some clones are missing; in checked studies, unresolved V genes explain under half, and the rest has no known cause. The sample table lists roughly 92,000 clones, around 90% of them with a count of one. The ten largest clones represent just over 0.15% of the sample. The source was CD4+ or CD8+ T cells sorted from blood, collected in a trial of the OX40 agonist ivuxolimab. These TCRs come from an adult with an advanced solid tumor such as melanoma, head and neck, liver or kidney cancer.

This clone was recorded a few times. The chain joins TRBV7-9 to TRBJ1-5; TRBD1 matches 9 bases. V shed 1 base and J 6 bases; nucleotides not matched to a gene: 1. CDR1 SEHNR and CDR2 FQNEAQ come from the germline V gene (reference sequence). The CDR3 is 14 residues long. In nucleotides, the CDR3 is TGTGCCAGCAGCTTAGGACAGGGGGGTCAGCCCCAGCATTTT. It encodes CASSLGQGGQPQHF.

This clone has just one count. V usage is TRBV19 and J usage is TRBJ1-6, with D unresolved. The CDR3 has 12 residues. V gave up 3 bases and J gave up 9 bases, with 6 bases separating them. Germline V gives CDR1 LNHDA, CDR2 SQIVND (reference sequence). The CDR3 DNA sequence: TGTGCCAGTAGTATCGCTGGTTCACCCCTCCACTTT. Its translation is CASSIAGSPLHF.

The chain links TRBV15 to TRBJ2-1, with no clear D. V lost 0 bases and J 0 bases, leaving 12 bases between the germline ends. The CDR3 consists of 17 residues. Germline loops: CDR1 LNHNV, CDR2 YYDKDF (reference sequence). In DNA form, the CDR3 reads TGTGCCACCAGCAGAGATGGACGGATGTCCTCCTACAATGAGCAGTTCTTC. Its translation: CATSRDGRMSSYNEQFF.

This sequence joins TRBV30 and TRBJ2-1, with 8 bases that match TRBD2. Germline V gives CDR1 GTSNPN, CDR2 SVGIG (reference sequence). This CDR3 contains 20 residues. The V and J ends lost 1 base and 5 bases, in that order; junction bases with no gene match: 22. CDR3 loop: CAWSGRFQREKGPRDNEQFF. CDR3 coding DNA: TGTGCCTGGAGTGGAAGGTTCCAGCGGGAGAAGGGCCCCCGCGACAATGAGCAGTTCTTC.

This chain connects TRBV11-2 to TRBJ2-3; 7 nucleotides match TRBD1. The CDR3 sequence is 14 residues long. The junction had 3 bases not matched to a gene; V was cut back by 4 bases and J by 2 bases. CDR1 and CDR2 (germline): SGHAT, FQNNGV. CDR3 sequence (DNA): TGTGCCAGCAGCTCGGGACAGTACACAGATACGCAGTATTTT. Translation gives CASSSGQYTDTQYF.

The chain employs TRBV4-1 and TRBJ1-3, with D hard to call. The CDR3 extends over 14 amino acids. V shed 7 bases and J shed 2 bases, with 12 bases lying between them. Germline CDR1 and CDR2: MGHRA and YSYEKL. As DNA, the CDR3 is TGCGCCAGCACAAAGTCAGGCACTGGAAACACCATATATTTT. Translating gives CASTKSGTGNTIYF.

The rearrangement uses TRBV7-7 and TRBJ1-1, with D unclear. Germline CDR1 is SSHAT and CDR2 is FNYEAQ (reference sequence). CDR3 length: 13 residues. Trimming took 5 bases from V and 3 from J, leaving 10 bases between them. CDR3 loop: CASSAAKDTEAFF. The CDR3 DNA follows: TGTGCCAGCAGCGCTGCAAAGGACACTGAAGCTTTCTTT.

The V gene is TRBV7-3, the J gene TRBJ2-1; possible D gene TRBD2, 6 bases. CDR1 is SGHTA, CDR2 FQGTGA, per germline. V lost 4 bases to trimming and J lost 1 base, with 11 bases between them. The CDR3 is made up of 15 amino acids. CDR3 sequence (DNA): TGTGCCAGCAGCTCCGACGCGGGGTCCTACAATGAGCAGTTCTTC. Translating gives CASSSDAGSYNEQFF.

V usage is TRBV6-1 and J usage is TRBJ1-5; D is unclear. The germline V gene encodes CDR1 MNHNS and CDR2 SASEGT. The CDR3 is made up of 14 amino acids. Trimming took 1 base from V and 7 from J, leaving 11 bases between them. CDR3 DNA sequence: TGTGCCAGCAGTGAAGTTAGTAGCGTCCAGCCCCAGCATTTT. Translated: CASSEVSSVQPQHF.

This sequence joins TRBV19 and TRBJ1-4; D uncertain. The V end lost 1 base, the J end lost 2 bases, and 2 bases lay between the germline ends. The V gene's germline CDR1 is LNHDA and CDR2 SQIVND (reference sequence). This CDR3 region has 13 residues. The CDR3 here is CASSIGTNEKLFF. The DNA for the CDR3 is TGTGCCAGTAGTATAGGGACTAATGAAAAACTGTTTTTT.

The J gene is TRBJ2-3, the V gene TRBV14; 9 positions agree with TRBD2. There are 17 residues in the CDR3. CDR1 SGHDN and CDR2 FVKESK come from the germline V gene. Trimming took 0 bases from V and 5 from J; bases not matched to a gene: 9. The CDR3 region has the DNA TGTGCCAGCAGCCAAGATATACCTAGCGGGACTGGAGATACGCAGTATTTT. As protein: CASSQDIPSGTGDTQYF.

V usage is TRBV18 and J usage is TRBJ2-1, with 9 nucleotides matching TRBD1. The CDR3 has 15 amino acids. V was pared by 3 bases and J by 1 base, with 1 base of the junction left unmatched. Looked up from germline, CDR1 is KGHSH and CDR2 is LQKENI. The CDR3 region has the DNA TGTGCCAGCTCACCGGGGACAGGGTCCTACAATGAGCAGTTCTTC. It specifies CASSPGTGSYNEQFF.

This chain joins TRBV19 and TRBJ2-5, with D perhaps matching TRBD1 (6 bases). V was pared by 3 bases and J by 1 base, with 12 bases between. Germline V gene lookup returns CDR1 LNHDA and CDR2 SQIVND (reference sequence). The CDR3 totals 15 residues. CDR3 sequence reads: CASSMLGGFQETQYF. The CDR3 nucleotides read TGTGCCAGTAGTATGTTAGGGGGATTCCAAGAGACCCAGTACTTC. The full variable domain, in which reference TRBV19 and TRBJ2-5 provide the parts outside the CDR3, is DGGITQSPKYLFRKEGQNVTLSCEQNLNHDAMYWYRQDPGQGLRLIYYSQIVNDFQKGDIAEGYSVSREKKESFPLTVTSAQKNPTAFYLCASSMLGGFQETQYFGPGTRLLVL.

The J gene is TRBJ2-3, the V gene TRBV7-9; 9 nucleotides agree with TRBD2. The CDR3 has 18 residues. The V gene's germline CDR1 is SEHNR and CDR2 FQNEAQ (reference sequence). Losses at the gene ends were 5 bases for V and 1 base for J; bases not matched to a gene: 13. This CDR3 is CASSTWGGGARGTDTQYF. The DNA of the CDR3 is TGTGCCAGCAGCACATGGGGCGGGGGGGCCCGTGGCACAGATACGCAGTATTTT.

This clone was counted only a few times. Likely a read error: the CDR3 ends without its conserved phenylalanine or tryptophan. The DNA is left out, because the CDR3 cannot be placed on it with certainty; the CDR3 is given as TCRdb lists it. The chain links TRBV29-1 to TRBJ1-4; no check of the table's D call, TRBD1, against the DNA was made. The CDR3 numbers 8 amino acids, ends counted. Germline CDR1 and CDR2: SQVTM and ANQGSEA. The CDR3: CSDRDRED.

The V and J genes are TRBV5-4 and TRBJ2-1; 9 bases fit TRBD2. Unmatched junction bases numbered 9, after V lost 4 bases and J lost 7 bases. CDR1 and CDR2 (germline): SGHNT, YYREEE (reference sequence). CDR3 length equals 15 residues. The CDR3 loop is CASSLAGGLWNEQFF. In DNA, the CDR3 is TGTGCCAGCAGCCTCGCGGGGGGGCTCTGGAATGAGCAGTTCTTC.

The V and J genes are TRBV5-1 and TRBJ1-3, with 7 bases matching TRBD1. Germline CDR1 is SGHRS and CDR2 is YFSETQ. The CDR3 has 16 residues. J lost 4 bases, V lost 0 bases, and 7 bases had no gene match. CDR3 sequence reads: CASSLALTGTGNTIYF. Here the CDR3 DNA reads TGCGCCAGCAGCTTGGCTTTGACAGGGACGGGAAACACCATATATTTT. The full variable domain, in which reference TRBV5-1 and TRBJ1-3 provide the parts outside the CDR3, is KAGVTQTPRYLIKTRGQQVTLSCSPISGHRSVSWYQQTPGQGLQFLFEYFSETQRNKGNFPGRFSGRQFSNSRSEMNVSTLELGDSALYLCASSLALTGTGNTIYFGEGSWLTVV.

The gene calls are TRBV7-6 and TRBJ1-1, with D possibly matching TRBD1 (5 bases). Trimming took 5 bases from V and 5 from J, leaving 18 bases between them. The CDR3 runs 15 residues. Germline V gives CDR1 SGHVS, CDR2 FNYEAQ. CDR3 DNA: TGTGCCAGCAGCAGAGGTCCGGGGGTGGGGACTGAAGCTTTCTTT. Translation gives CASSRGPGVGTEAFF.